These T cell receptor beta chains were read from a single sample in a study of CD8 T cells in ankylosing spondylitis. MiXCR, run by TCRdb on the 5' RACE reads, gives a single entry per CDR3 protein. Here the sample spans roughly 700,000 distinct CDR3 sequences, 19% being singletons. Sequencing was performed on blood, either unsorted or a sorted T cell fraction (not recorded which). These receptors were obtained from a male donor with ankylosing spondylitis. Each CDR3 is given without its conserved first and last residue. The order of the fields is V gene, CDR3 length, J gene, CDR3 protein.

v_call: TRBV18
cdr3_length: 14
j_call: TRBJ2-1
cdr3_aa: ASSPIDTRNYNEQF

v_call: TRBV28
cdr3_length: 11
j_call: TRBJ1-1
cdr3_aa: ASRAAMNTEAF

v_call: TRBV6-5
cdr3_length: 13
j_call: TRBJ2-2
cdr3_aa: ASSSPPARTGELF

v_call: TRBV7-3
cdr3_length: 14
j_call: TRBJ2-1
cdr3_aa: ASSPPGLGRGDEQF

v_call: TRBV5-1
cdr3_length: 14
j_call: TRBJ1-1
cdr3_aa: ASSSDTGQGNTEAF

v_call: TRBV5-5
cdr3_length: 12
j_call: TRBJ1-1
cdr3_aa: ASSLGADNTEAF

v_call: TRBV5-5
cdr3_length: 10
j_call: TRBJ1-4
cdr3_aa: ASSGQIEKLF

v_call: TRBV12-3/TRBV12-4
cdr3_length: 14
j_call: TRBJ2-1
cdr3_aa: ASSYTLGIRPGEQF

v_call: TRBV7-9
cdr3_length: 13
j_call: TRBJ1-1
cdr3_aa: ASSYAGQGNTEAF

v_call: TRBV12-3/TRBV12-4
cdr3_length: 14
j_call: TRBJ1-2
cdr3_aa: ASSLTRVRSDYGYT

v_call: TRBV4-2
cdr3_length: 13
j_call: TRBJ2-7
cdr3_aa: ASSKLFGRAYEQY

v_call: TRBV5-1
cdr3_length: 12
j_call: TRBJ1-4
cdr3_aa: ASSLLTGAEGLF

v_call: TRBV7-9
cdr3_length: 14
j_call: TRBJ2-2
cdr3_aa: ASSPTSGGGTGELF

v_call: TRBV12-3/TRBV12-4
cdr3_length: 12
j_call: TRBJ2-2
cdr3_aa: ASTPLGVTGELF

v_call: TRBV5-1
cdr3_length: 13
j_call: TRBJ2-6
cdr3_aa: ASSFRQSGANVLT

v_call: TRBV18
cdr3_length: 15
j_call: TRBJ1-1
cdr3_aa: ASSPPGGGLGNTEAF

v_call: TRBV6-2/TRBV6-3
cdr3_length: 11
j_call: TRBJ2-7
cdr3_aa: ASSYTISYEQY

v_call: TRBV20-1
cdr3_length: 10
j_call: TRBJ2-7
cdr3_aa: SAISTTYEQY

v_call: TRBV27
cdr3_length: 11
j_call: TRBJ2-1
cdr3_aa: ASSLGAVNEQF

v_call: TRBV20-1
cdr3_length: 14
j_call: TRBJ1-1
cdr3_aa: SARTGQGDMNTEAF